The clone carrying this T cell receptor beta chain showed up just once. The antigen is undetermined. The CDR3 covers 16 residues. Germline assignment: CDR1 SGHDT and CDR2 YYEEEE. The ends were cut back, 0 bases at V and 0 bases at J, with 10 bases in the middle. TCRdb's table, derived via immunoSEQ multiplex PCR, lists solely in-frame clones and lacks some. The table has about 41,000 clones, roughly 78% seen once. The data were taken from a study of OX40 agonist ivuxolimab in advanced cancers. Study-wide results and caveats: Some patients who did not respond also had low normalized T-cell clonal expansion. The study observed clonal expansion of CD4+ and CD8+ blood T cells by week 6 at 0.1 to 3.0 mg/kg.

Baseline, cycle 4 day 1, and cycle 7 day 1 were the blood sampling points. This material consisted of CD4+ or CD8+ T cells sorted from blood, taken in a trial of the OX40 agonist ivuxolimab. This clonotype originated in an adult with an advanced solid tumor such as melanoma, head and neck, liver or kidney cancer. The V call is TRBV5-6, the J call TRBJ1-3; D is unclear. CDR3 sequence: CASSLGARASGNTIYF. CDR3 DNA sequence: TGTGCCAGCAGCTTGGGTGCCAGAGCCTCTGGAAACACCATATATTTT.